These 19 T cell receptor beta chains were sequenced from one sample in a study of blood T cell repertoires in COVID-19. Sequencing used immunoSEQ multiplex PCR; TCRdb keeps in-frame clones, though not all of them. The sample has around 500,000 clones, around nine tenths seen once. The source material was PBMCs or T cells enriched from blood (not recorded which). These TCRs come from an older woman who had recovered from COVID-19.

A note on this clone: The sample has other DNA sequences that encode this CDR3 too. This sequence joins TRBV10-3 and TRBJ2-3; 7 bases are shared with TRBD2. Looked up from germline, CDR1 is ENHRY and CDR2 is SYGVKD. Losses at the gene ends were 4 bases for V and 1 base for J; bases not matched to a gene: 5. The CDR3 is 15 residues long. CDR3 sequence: CAISGTSGGTDTQYF. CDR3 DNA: TGTGCCATCAGTGGCACCAGCGGGGGCACAGATACGCAGTATTTT.

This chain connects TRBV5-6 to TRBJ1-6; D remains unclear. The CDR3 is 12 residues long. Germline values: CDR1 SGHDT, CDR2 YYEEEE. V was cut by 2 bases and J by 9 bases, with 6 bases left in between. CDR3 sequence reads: CASSLWSSPLHF. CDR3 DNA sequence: TGTGCCAGCAGCTTATGGAGTTCACCCCTCCACTTT.

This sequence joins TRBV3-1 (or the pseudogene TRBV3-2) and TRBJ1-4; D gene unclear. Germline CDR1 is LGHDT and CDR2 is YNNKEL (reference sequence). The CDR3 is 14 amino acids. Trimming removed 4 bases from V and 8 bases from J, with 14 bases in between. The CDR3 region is CASSLLASKEKLFF. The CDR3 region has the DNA TGTGCCAGCAGCCTCTTGGCTTCGAAGGAAAAACTGTTTTTT.

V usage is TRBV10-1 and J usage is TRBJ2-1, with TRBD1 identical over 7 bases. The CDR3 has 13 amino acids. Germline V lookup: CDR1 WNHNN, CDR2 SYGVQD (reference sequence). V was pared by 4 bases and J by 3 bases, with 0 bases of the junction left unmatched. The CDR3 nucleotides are TGCGCCAGCAGTGGGGACAGCTACAATGAGCAGTTCTTC. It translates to CASSGDSYNEQFF.

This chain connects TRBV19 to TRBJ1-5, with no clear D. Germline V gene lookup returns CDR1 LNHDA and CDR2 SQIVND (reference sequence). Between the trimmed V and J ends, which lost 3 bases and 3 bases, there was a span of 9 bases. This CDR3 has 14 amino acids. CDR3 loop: CASSINGPNQPQHF. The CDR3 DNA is TGTGCCAGTAGTATTAATGGCCCCAATCAGCCCCAGCATTTT.

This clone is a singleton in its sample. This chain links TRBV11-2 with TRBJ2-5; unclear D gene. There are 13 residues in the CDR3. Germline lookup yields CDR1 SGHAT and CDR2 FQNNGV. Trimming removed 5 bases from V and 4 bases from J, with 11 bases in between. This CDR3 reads CASSLRPGETQYF. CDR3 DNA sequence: TGTGCCAGCAGCCTTCGGCCGGGAGAGACCCAGTACTTC.

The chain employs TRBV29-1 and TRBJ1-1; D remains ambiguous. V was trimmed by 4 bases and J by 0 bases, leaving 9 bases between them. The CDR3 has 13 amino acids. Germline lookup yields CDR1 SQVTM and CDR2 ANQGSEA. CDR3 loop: CSVGPGMNTEAFF. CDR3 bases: TGCAGCGTTGGTCCTGGCATGAACACTGAAGCTTTCTTT.

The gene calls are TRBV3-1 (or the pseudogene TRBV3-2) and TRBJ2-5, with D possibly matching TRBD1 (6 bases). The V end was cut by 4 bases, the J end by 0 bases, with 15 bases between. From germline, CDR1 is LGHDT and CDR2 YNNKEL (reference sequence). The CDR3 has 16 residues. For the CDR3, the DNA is TGTGCCAGCAGCCCGCGGACAGAGCGGTACCAAGAGACCCAGTACTTC. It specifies CASSPRTERYQETQYF.

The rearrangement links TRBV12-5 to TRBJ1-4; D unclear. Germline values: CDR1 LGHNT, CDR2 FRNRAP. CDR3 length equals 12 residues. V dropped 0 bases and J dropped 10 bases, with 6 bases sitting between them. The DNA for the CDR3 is TGTGCTAGTGGTTTGGTATCGGGAAAACTGTTTTTT. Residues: CASGLVSGKLFF. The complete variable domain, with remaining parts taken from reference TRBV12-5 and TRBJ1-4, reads DARVTQTPRHKVTEMGQEVTMRCQPILGHNTVFWYRQTMMQGLELLAYFRNRAPLDDSGMPKDRFSAEMPDATLATLKIQPSEPRDSAVYFCASGLVSGKLFFGSGTQLSVL.

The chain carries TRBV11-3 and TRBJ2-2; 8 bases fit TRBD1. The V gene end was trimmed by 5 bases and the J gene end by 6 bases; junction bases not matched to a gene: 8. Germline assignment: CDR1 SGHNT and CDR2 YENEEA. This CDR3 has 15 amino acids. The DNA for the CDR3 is TGTGCCAGCAGCCAATCCGGGACAGGATCCGGGGAGCTGTTTTTT. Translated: CASSQSGTGSGELFF.

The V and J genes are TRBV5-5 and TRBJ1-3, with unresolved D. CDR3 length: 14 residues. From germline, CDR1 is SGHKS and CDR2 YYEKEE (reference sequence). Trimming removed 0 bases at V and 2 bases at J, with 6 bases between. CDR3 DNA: TGTGCCAGCAGCTTGGTACCGGCTGGAAACACCATATATTTT. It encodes CASSLVPAGNTIYF.

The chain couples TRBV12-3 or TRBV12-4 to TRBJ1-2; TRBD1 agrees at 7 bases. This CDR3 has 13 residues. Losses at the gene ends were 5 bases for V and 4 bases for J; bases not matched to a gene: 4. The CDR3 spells CASSITGAYGYTF. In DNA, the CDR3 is TGTGCCAGCAGTATTACAGGGGCCTATGGCTACACCTTC.

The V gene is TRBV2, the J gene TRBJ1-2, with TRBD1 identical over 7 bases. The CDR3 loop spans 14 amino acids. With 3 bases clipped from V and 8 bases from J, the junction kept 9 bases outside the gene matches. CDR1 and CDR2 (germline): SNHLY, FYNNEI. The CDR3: CASSDDRVRLGYTF. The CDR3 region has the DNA TGTGCCAGCAGTGACGACAGGGTTAGATTGGGCTACACCTTC.

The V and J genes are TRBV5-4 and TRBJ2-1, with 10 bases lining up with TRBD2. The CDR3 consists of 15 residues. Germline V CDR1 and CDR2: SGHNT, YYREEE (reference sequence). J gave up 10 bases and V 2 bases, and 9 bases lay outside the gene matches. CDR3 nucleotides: TGTGCCAGCAGCTTTGGGCTAGCGGGGGTCGGCGAGCAGTTCTTC. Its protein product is CASSFGLAGVGEQFF.

CDR3 residues: CASSYSGTGVTDTQYF. DNA for the CDR3: TGTGCCAGCAGCTATTCCGGGACAGGTGTAACAGATACGCAGTATTTT. This chain joins TRBV7-9 and TRBJ2-3, with 8 bases fitting TRBD1. Germline values: CDR1 SEHNR, CDR2 FQNEAQ (reference sequence). V shed 4 bases and J 3 bases; nucleotides not matched to a gene: 9. CDR3 length: 16 amino acids. Complete variable domain (other parts from reference TRBV7-9 and TRBJ2-3): DTGVSQNPRHKITKRGQNVTFRCDPISEHNRLYWYRQTLGQGPEFLTYFQNEAQLEKSRLLSDRFSAERPKGSFSTLEIQRTEQGDSAMYLCASSYSGTGVTDTQYFGPGTRLTVL.

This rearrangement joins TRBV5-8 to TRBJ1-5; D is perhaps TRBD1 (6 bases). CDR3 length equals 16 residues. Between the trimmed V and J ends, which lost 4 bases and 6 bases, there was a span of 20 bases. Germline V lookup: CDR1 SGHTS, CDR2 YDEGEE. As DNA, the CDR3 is TGTGCCAGCAGCCACACTACAGGGTCGGGGATTCAGCCCCAGCATTTT. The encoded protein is CASSHTTGSGIQPQHF.

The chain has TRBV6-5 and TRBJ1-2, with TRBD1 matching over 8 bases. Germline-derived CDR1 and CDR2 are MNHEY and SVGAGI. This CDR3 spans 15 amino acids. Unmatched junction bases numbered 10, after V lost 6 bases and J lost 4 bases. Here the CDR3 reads CASRKPTGVSYGYTF. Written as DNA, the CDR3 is TGTGCCAGCAGAAAACCGACAGGGGTGAGCTATGGCTACACCTTC.

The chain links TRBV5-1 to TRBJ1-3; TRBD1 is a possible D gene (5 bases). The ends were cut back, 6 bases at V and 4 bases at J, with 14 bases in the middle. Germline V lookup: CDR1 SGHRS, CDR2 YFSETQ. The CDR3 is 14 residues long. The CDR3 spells CASTLGTSGNTIYF. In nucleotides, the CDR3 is TGCGCCAGCACTCTAGGGACTTCAGGAAACACCATATATTTT.

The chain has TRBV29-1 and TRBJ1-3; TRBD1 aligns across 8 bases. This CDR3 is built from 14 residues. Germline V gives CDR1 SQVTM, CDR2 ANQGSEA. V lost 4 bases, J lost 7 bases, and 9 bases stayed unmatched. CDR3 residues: CSVGGDRGDNTIYF. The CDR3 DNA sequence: TGCAGCGTTGGCGGCGACAGGGGTGACAACACCATATATTTT.